These T cell receptor beta chains were read from a single sample in a study of blood T cell repertoires in COVID-19. Profiling relied on immunoSEQ multiplex PCR, and the TCRdb table lists in-frame clones only, not all of them. The table lists some 25,000 clones, more than 85% of them singletons, with approximately 2% in the top ten. Sequencing was performed on peripheral blood. The receptors come from a human donor in a cohort sampled during active COVID-19. Each CDR3 is given with its conserved first and last residue. A D gene is named only where the DNA matches it firmly. Clone size is given for some rows only: seen once, a few or many times, or a class if the clone is expanded.

TRBV6-5	.	.	TRBJ1-1	TGTGCCAGCAAGGTGGGGGGAACGCCTGAAGCTTTCTTT	CASKVGGTPEAFF
TRBV21-1	.	.	TRBJ1-2	TGTGCCAGCAGCACAGACAGGGGGAGGCCCTATGGCTACACCTTC	CASSTDRGRPYGYTF
TRBV28	.	.	TRBJ2-5	TGTGCCAGCAACTCCCCCCCAGGGGGGGAGACCCAGTACTTC	CASNSPPGGETQYF
TRBV27	.	TRBD1	TRBJ2-7	TGTGCCAGCAGCCTACAGGGGTCCAACGAGCAGTACTTC	CASSLQGSNEQYF
TRBV4-1	.	TRBD2	TRBJ2-7	TGCGCCAGCAGCCAGGAAGCGGGACTAGTTGTCTACGAGCAGTACTTC	CASSQEAGLVVYEQYF
TRBV28	.	.	TRBJ2-7	TGTGCCAGCAGTTCACCCTCGACAGTCAAGCAGTACTTC	CASSSPSTVKQYF
TRBV5-1	.	TRBD2	TRBJ2-3	TGCGCCAGCAGCCCGGAGCGGGGTAGCACAGATACGCAGTATTTT	CASSPERGSTDTQYF
TRBV24-1	.	TRBD1	TRBJ2-3	TGTGCCACCAGTGATCCACCGACAGGGCTTCCCGTCACAGATACGCAGTATTTT	CATSDPPTGLPVTDTQYF
TRBV28	.	.	TRBJ1-1	TGTGCCAGCAGCTCCTTGTGGGGAGAACCGAACACTGAAGCTTTCTTT	CASSSLWGEPNTEAFF
TRBV2	.	.	TRBJ1-2	TGTGCCAGCAGTGAAAGGGACGAGGGACTTTATGGCTACACCTTC	CASSERDEGLYGYTF
TRBV5-1	.	.	TRBJ2-1	TGCGCCAGCAGCTTGGGACTGACGAACAATGAGCAGTTCTTC	CASSLGLTNNEQFF
TRBV7-9	.	TRBD1	TRBJ1-2	TGTGCCAGCAGCCGGGACAGGAGGAACTATGGCTACACCTTC	CASSRDRRNYGYTF
TRBV28	.	TRBD1	TRBJ1-6	TGTGCCAGCAGTCCCTCCCAGGGGGCTTATTCACCCCTCCACTTT	CASSPSQGAYSPLHF
TRBV7-6	.	TRBD2	TRBJ2-5	TGTGCCAGCAGCTTAGGTCCTAGCGGGAGTGCAAAGACCCAGTACTTC	CASSLGPSGSAKTQYF
TRBV21-1	.	.	TRBJ2-5	TGTGCCAGCAGCAAAAGGGCCTCACCCCTAACAGGGGGCGCGGGGGCGGAGACCCAGTACTTC	CASSKRASPLTGGAGAETQYF
TRBV19	once	.	TRBJ2-3	TGTGCCAGTAGTATGGCCGTCGTAGGGGGCACAGATACGCAGTATTTT	CASSMAVVGGTDTQYF
TRBV3-1/TRBV3-2	.	TRBD2	TRBJ2-7	TGTGCCAGCAGCCAAATACTAGCGCCGGGCCAAGAGCAGTACTTC	CASSQILAPGQEQYF
TRBV9	.	.	TRBJ1-1	TGTGCCAGCAGCGTGGCTGGGGGCCCCCGGTGGGACACTGAAGCTTTCTTT	CASSVAGGPRWDTEAFF
TRBV3-1/TRBV3-2	.	TRBD2	TRBJ2-7	TGTGCCAGCAGCCAAGCCCGACTAGCGGGGGTGCTCCTTGGCGAGCAGTACTTC	CASSQARLAGVLLGEQYF
TRBV6-2/TRBV6-3	.	.	TRBJ2-7	TGTGCCAGCAGTCCAAGGGGTTACGAGCAGTACTTC	CASSPRGYEQYF
TRBV2	.	.	TRBJ1-5	TGTGCCAGCACCTTTGAAAAAACAGGGAGAAATCAGCCCCAGCATTTT	CASTFEKTGRNQPQHF
TRBV28	.	TRBD2	TRBJ2-1	TGTGCCAGCAGTCTAGGACTAGGCCTTACCTACAATGAGCAGTTCTTC	CASSLGLGLTYNEQFF
TRBV14	.	.	TRBJ2-5	TGTGCCAGCAGCCAAAGGACGGGGGAAGGGACCCAGTACTTC	CASSQRTGEGTQYF
TRBV28	.	.	TRBJ1-5	TGTGCCAGCAGTTTGGGGGGGAGTAATCAGCCCCAGCATTTT	CASSLGGSNQPQHF
TRBV2	.	TRBD2	TRBJ2-2	TGTGCCAGCAGTGCACGGGGGGGGAACACCGGGGAGCTGTTTTTT	CASSARGGNTGELFF
TRBV28	.	.	TRBJ1-4	TGTGCCAGCAGTTTATACGGGGTAACTAATGAAAAACTGTTTTTT	CASSLYGVTNEKLFF
TRBV7-8	.	.	TRBJ1-1	TGTGCCAGCAGCTCTGAGCCTATTAACACTGAAGCTTTCTTT	CASSSEPINTEAFF
TRBV6-1	.	TRBD2	TRBJ2-1	TGTGCCAGCAGTGAACATCCTAGCGGGAGCTGGGGTGAGCAGTTCTTC	CASSEHPSGSWGEQFF
TRBV7-2	.	TRBD1	TRBJ1-4	TGTGCCAGCAGCCCGCATCAGGGGGTTAATGAAAAACTGTTTTTT	CASSPHQGVNEKLFF
TRBV28	once	TRBD1	TRBJ1-6	TGTGCCAGCACCCCCGGGGACAGGGGTTCACCCCTCCACTTT	CASTPGDRGSPLHF
TRBV11-3	.	.	TRBJ2-1	TGTGCCAGCAACCGGGACAACCGAGACAATGAGCAGTTCTTC	CASNRDNRDNEQFF
TRBV7-3	.	TRBD2	TRBJ2-2	TGTGCCAGCAGCCGGGGACTAGCGGGCCCCACCGGGGAGCTGTTTTTT	CASSRGLAGPTGELFF
TRBV18	.	.	TRBJ2-3	TGTGCCAGCTCACCAGGACACACAGATACGCAGTATTTT	CASSPGHTDTQYF
TRBV5-1	.	TRBD2	TRBJ2-1	TGCGCCAGCAGCTTGGCTAGCGGGACATACAATGAGCAGTTCTTC	CASSLASGTYNEQFF
TRBV5-4	.	.	TRBJ1-6	TGTGCCAGCCACCTGCGGGCAGGGGCGGATTCACCCCTCCACTTT	CASHLRAGADSPLHF
TRBV9	.	.	TRBJ1-4	TGTGCCAGCAGCGTAGGGGGGCGTCGTGAAAAACTGTTTTTT	CASSVGGRREKLFF
TRBV6-5	.	.	TRBJ2-1	TGTGCCAGCAGTTACTCGTGGGGTAGGTGGGGAGGTGAGCAGTTCTTC	CASSYSWGRWGGEQFF
TRBV7-9	few	TRBD1	TRBJ1-1	TGTGCCAGCAGCCCAGGGACAGGGTTTCTCATGAACACTGAAGCTTTCTTT	CASSPGTGFLMNTEAFF
TRBV7-6	once	.	TRBJ2-5	TGTGCCAGCAGCCCCATGAGCGGAGGGGAGACCCAGTACTTC	CASSPMSGGETQYF
TRBV6-1	.	TRBD1	TRBJ2-3	TGTGCCAGCAGCGAAAGGAGGGACAGGGCGATCACAGATACGCAGTATTTT	CASSERRDRAITDTQYF
TRBV28	.	.	TRBJ1-2	TGTGCCAGCAGTCCGGCATATGAGGCTGGCTACACCTTC	CASSPAYEAGYTF
TRBV10-3	.	TRBD1	TRBJ1-2	TGTGCCATCAGTGAGTCTCTGGGGACAGGGGGTCACTATGGCTACACCTTC	CAISESLGTGGHYGYTF
TRBV5-8	.	.	TRBJ1-4	TGTGCCAGCAGCTTGGGTACGGGAAGTAGCCCTAATGAAAAACTGTTTTTT	CASSLGTGSSPNEKLFF
TRBV7-8	.	.	TRBJ2-7	TGTGCCAGCAGCCCGAGACAAAGCTCCTACGAGCAGTACTTC	CASSPRQSSYEQYF
TRBV2	.	.	TRBJ2-5	TGTGCCGGACAGACCAACAGGGAAGAGACCCAGTACTTC	CAGQTNREETQYF
TRBV7-9	.	TRBD1	TRBJ2-5	TGTGCCAGCAGCACGAGACAGGGGCAAGAGACCCAGTACTTC	CASSTRQGQETQYF
TRBV20-1	.	.	TRBJ1-1	TGCAGTGCTAGTAAAGGACAGACGAACACTGAAGCTTTCTTT	CSASKGQTNTEAFF
TRBV5-5	.	.	TRBJ2-4	TGTGCCAGCAGCTCGACCGGGGTTCCCCTAGCCAAAAACATTCAGTACTTC	CASSSTGVPLAKNIQYF
TRBV11-3	.	TRBD2	TRBJ2-1	TGTGCCAGCAGCACCCGACAAGCGGGGGGGCACAATGAGCAGTTCTTC	CASSTRQAGGHNEQFF
TRBV28	.	TRBD1	TRBJ1-2	TGTGCCAGCACTCCTACAGGGGGCCCCTATGGCTACACCTTC	CASTPTGGPYGYTF
TRBV5-4	.	.	TRBJ2-2	TGTGCCAGCAGAGGTTGGGGGGGGGCAACGTCGAACACCGGGGAGCTGTTTTTT	CASRGWGGATSNTGELFF
TRBV4-2	.	TRBD1	TRBJ1-1	TGTGCCAGCAGCCAAGGCGGAGACAGGGCAGCTTTCTTT	CASSQGGDRAAFF
TRBV14	few	.	TRBJ1-2	TGTGCCAGCAGCCGGGCGCAGGACTATGGCTACACCTTC	CASSRAQDYGYTF
TRBV5-4	.	.	TRBJ2-3	TGTGCCAGCGGACCGCAAGGGGGGGACAGCACAGATACGCAGTATTTT	CASGPQGGDSTDTQYF
TRBV9	once	.	TRBJ1-2	TGTGCCAGCAGCTCCACGGGTAACTATGGCTACACCTTC	CASSSTGNYGYTF
TRBV30	.	.	TRBJ2-1	TGTGCCTGGAGTCCGTTGTCGGGCTACAATGAGCAGTTCTTC	CAWSPLSGYNEQFF
TRBV10-3	.	.	TRBJ1-1	TGTGCCATCACATCCCTAGGGAGCACTGAAGCTTTCTTT	CAITSLGSTEAFF
TRBV6-6	.	.	TRBJ1-1	TGTGCCAGTTCCGCTTTCCAGGGGTCCACTGAAGCTTTCTTT	CASSAFQGSTEAFF